This T cell receptor (beta chain) comes out of a study of blood T cell repertoires in COVID-19 (dated by TCRdb to about 2020). About the full investigation: Collaborator samples came from the United States, Italy and Spain and covered acute and convalescent phases of COVID-19. Deeply sampled blood TCRbeta repertoires from subjects exposed to, actively infected with, or recovered from COVID-19 were included in the dataset. Where HLA class I and class II types were available, the types were taken from metadata supplied by the sample provider, not from assay-based typing. Samples were obtained from the ongoing ImmuneRACE study (first 160 participants) and from 1,254 subjects provided by 6 global collaborators. The sample metadata nearly always contained a de-identified subject ID, COVID-19 status, age in years and sex. A freely available public database, intended as a resource for researchers studying the immune response to SARS-CoV-2, is where the repertoires were released. The prospective study material was composed of cDNA or gDNA derived from T cells, B-cell-depleted T cells, or PBMCs. Results the study describes overall, beyond this receptor: How much clinical and demographic metadata was included differed by source and by participant, and the metadata was provided uncurated.

One collaborating source in Seattle enrolled patients during active infection and followed them longitudinally through the course of disease. Each collaborating institution followed its own protocols to collect whole blood in K2EDTA tubes. For TCRbeta analysis, collaborator samples were shipped as frozen whole blood, as isolated PBMCs, or as DNA extracted from either sample type. As regards this clone: The antigen this receptor binds is unknown. There are no base qualities to consult, and no much larger clone falls within one base.

From the cysteine up to the phenylalanine, the CDR3 has a length of 15 residues. The CDR3 DNA has 45 bases and is translated from base 1. V loses 5 bases at its end and J loses 9 bases; junction bases beyond the gene matches: 6. In the germline V gene, CDR1 corresponds to SGHTA and CDR2 to FQGNSA. TCRbeta CDR3 regions were amplified from genomic DNA using the immunoSEQ Assay, a bias-controlled multiplex PCR. On the authors' methods: Nucleated cell counts per sample were estimated from amplification of reference gene primers within the assay. Sequence reads were collapsed and filtered to measure the absolute abundance of every unique TCRbeta CDR3 rearrangement. For each sample, productive Simpson clonality was calculated as the square root of Simpson's diversity index across productive rearrangements. This is the immuneACCESS table as TCRdb keeps it, with only in-frame sequences that have V and J called. A part of the clones is gone; compared with another copy, unresolved V genes explain less than half, and the rest is unexplained. V, J and clone size are those of that table, while D and trimming were read from the DNA. This sample comprises approximately 350,000 clones, 65% to 90% of them detected only once. The ten largest clonotypes hold just over 7% of the sample.

This receptor was taken from an older woman with COVID-19, enrolled during active disease. Sequences were obtained from peripheral blood. This sequence uses TRBV7-2 and TRBJ2-3, with 15 junctional bases fitting TRBD2. Here the CDR3 is given as CASSGGLAGGRTQYF. The sequenced DNA is TGTGCCAGCAGCGGTGGACTAGCGGGGGGGCGGACGCAGTATTTT.